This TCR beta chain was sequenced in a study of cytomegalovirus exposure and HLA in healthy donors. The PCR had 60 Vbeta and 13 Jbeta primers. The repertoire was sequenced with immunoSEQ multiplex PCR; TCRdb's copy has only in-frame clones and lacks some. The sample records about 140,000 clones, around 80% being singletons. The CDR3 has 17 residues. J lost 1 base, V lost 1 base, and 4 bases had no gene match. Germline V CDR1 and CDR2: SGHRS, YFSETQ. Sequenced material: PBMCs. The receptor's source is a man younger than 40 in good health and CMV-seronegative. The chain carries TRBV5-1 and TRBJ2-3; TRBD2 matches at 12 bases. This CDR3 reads CASSLRRLAGGTDTQYF. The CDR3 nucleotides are TGCGCCAGCAGCTTGCGGCGACTAGCGGGGGGCACAGATACGCAGTATTTT.